This section outlines one T cell receptor (beta chain) sequence together with its context. Its antigen is unknown. These data originate in a study of PD-1 blockade in classical Hodgkin lymphoma. Points from the study as a whole: Differences between repertoires have undefined causes, possibly disease activity or prior therapy. As was reported, newly diagnosed patients showed lower baseline TCR diversity than healthy donors did.

As for time point: cycle 4 day 1 (C4D1), after six to seven weeks of nivolumab. Brentuximab vedotin exposure varied among the patients, all of whom had relapsed after autologous stem cell transplantation. CDR3 length: 15 residues. V gave up 1 base and J gave up 4 bases, with 13 bases separating them. CDR1 and CDR2 from the germline V gene are MNHNS and SASEGT. The method was immunoSEQ multiplex PCR; TCRdb's version includes in-frame clones alone and lacks a portion of them. The sample lists 35,000 to 50,000 clones; 65% to 70% were seen once. The receptor was derived from a human donor with classical Hodgkin lymphoma. The specimen comprised peripheral blood mononuclear cells (PBMCs), sampled before the fourth cycle of nivolumab. The genes are TRBV6-1 and TRBJ2-5, with D maybe TRBD1 (5 bases). CDR3 nucleotide sequence: TGTGCCAGCAGTGAAGTGCAGGGTAAGGCAGAGACCCAGTACTTC. Its translation is CASSEVQGKAETQYF.